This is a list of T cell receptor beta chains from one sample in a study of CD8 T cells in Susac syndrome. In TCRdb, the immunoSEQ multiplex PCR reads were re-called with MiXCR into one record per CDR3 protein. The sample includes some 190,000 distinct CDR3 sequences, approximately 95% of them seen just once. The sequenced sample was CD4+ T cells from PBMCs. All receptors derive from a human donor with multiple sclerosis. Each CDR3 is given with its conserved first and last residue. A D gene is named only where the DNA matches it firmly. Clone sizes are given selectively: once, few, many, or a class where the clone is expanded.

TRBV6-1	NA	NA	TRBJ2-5	CASTGGLGETQYF	TGTGCCAGCACCGGAGGACTTGGAGAGACCCAGTACTTC
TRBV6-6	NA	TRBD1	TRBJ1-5	CASGGTGGQPQHF	TGTGCCAGCGGGGGGACAGGCGGTCAGCCCCAGCATTTT
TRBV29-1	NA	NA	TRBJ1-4	CSVFTGATNEKLFF	TGCAGCGTTTTCACAGGAGCAACTAATGAAAAACTGTTTTTT
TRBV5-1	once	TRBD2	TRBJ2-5	CASSSMTSRSETQYF	TGCGCCAGCAGCTCCATGACTAGCCGATCGGAGACCCAGTACTTC
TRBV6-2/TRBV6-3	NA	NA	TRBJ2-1	CASSYGNEQFF	TGTGCCAGCAGTTATGGCAATGAGCAGTTCTTC
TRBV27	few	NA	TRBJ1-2	CASSFSRNYGYTF	TGTGCCAGCAGTTTTAGCCGTAACTATGGCTACACCTTC
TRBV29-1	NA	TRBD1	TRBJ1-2	CSVAIQGHYGYTF	TGCAGCGTCGCGATACAGGGGCACTATGGCTACACCTTC
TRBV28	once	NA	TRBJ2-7	CASSLKFMDTNYEQYF	TGTGCCAGCAGTTTAAAGTTTATGGACACTAACTACGAGCAGTACTTC
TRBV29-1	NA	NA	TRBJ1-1	CSVEGGRANTEAFF	TGCAGCGTTGAGGGAGGGCGGGCGAACACTGAAGCTTTCTTT
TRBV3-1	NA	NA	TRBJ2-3	CASSHPDTQYF	TGTGCCAGCAGCCACCCAGATACGCAGTATTTT
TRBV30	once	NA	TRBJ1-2	CAIRLGGYTF	TGTGCCATTCGACTGGGGGGCTACACCTTC
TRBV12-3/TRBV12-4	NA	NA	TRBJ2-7	CASSLNLGSEQYF	TGTGCCAGCAGTTTAAATTTGGGGAGCGAGCAGTACTTC
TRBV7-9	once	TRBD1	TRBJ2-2	CASSFGQGDWSGELFF	TGTGCCAGCAGCTTTGGACAGGGGGACTGGTCCGGGGAGCTGTTTTTT
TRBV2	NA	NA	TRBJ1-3	CASRITAAVSGNTIYF	TGTGCCAGCAGGATAACAGCAGCCGTCTCTGGAAACACCATATATTTT
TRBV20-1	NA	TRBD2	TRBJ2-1	CSSQKTPSGGAYNEQFF	TGCAGTTCCCAAAAAACCCCGAGCGGGGGGGCCTACAATGAGCAGTTCTTC
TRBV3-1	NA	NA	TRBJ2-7	CASSQDAFRVAYEQYF	TGTGCCAGCAGCCAAGACGCGTTCAGGGTCGCCTACGAGCAGTACTTC
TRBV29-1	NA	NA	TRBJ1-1	CSVEDVGLNTEAFF	TGCAGCGTTGAAGATGTAGGCCTGAACACTGAAGCTTTCTTT
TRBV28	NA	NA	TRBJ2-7	CASANPSGLSYEQYF	TGTGCCAGCGCTAACCCCTCAGGGCTCTCCTACGAGCAGTACTTC
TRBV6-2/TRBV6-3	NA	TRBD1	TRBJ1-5	CASTPQPPGTGYSNQPQHF	TGTGCCAGCACTCCGCAACCCCCCGGGACAGGGTATAGCAATCAGCCCCAGCATTTT
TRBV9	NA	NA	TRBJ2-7	CASSVARDPYEQYF	TGTGCCAGCAGCGTAGCTAGGGACCCCTACGAGCAGTACTTC
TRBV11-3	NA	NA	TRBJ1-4	CASSFMAATNEKLFF	TGTGCCAGCAGCTTTATGGCGGCAACTAATGAAAAACTGTTTTTT
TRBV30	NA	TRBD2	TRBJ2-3	CASIAGRTDTQYF	TGTGCCTCTATAGCGGGGAGAACAGATACGCAGTATTTT
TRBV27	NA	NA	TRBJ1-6	CASSPTTVTPLHF	TGTGCCAGCAGTCCCACTACGGTTACACCCCTCCACTTT
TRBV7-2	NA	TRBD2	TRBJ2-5	CASTGGGQETQYF	TGTGCCAGCACCGGCGGGGGCCAAGAGACCCAGTACTTC
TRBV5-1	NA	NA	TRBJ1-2	CASSLVGQKSNYGYTF	TGCGCCAGCAGCTTGGTCGGACAGAAGTCTAACTATGGCTACACCTTC
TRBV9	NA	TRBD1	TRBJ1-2	CASSAGGDRATGYTF	TGTGCCAGCAGCGCAGGAGGGGACAGGGCTACTGGCTACACCTTC
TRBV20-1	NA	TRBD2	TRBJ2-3	CSLTSSTDTQYF	TGCAGCCTGACTAGCAGCACAGATACGCAGTATTTT
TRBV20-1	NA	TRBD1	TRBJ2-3	CSAIGQAGRGTDTQYF	TGCAGTGCAATTGGACAGGCGGGTCGTGGCACAGATACGCAGTATTTT
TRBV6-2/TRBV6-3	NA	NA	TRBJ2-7	CASKKGQGSSYEQYF	TGTGCCAGCAAGAAGGGTCAAGGCAGCTCCTACGAGCAGTACTTC
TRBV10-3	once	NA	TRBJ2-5	CAISPRAGQETQYF	TGTGCCATCAGCCCTCGCGCCGGGCAAGAGACCCAGTACTTC
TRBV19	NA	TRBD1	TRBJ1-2	CASSLSGTGTYGYTF	TGTGCCAGTAGTCTCTCCGGGACAGGGACCTATGGCTACACCTTC
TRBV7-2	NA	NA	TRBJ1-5	CASSFGHDGQPQHF	TGTGCCAGCAGCTTCGGACATGACGGTCAGCCCCAGCATTTT
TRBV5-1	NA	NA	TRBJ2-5	CASSNGLETQYF	TGCGCCAGCAGTAACGGGTTAGAGACCCAGTACTTC
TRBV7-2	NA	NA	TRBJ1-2	CASSLGPTGIYGYTF	TGTGCCAGCAGCTTAGGACCCACTGGAATCTATGGCTACACCTTC
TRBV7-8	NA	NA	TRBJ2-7	CASSLGGSSSYEQYF	TGTGCCAGCAGCTTAGGCGGCAGTAGCTCCTACGAGCAGTACTTC
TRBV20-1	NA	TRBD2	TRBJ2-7	CSAHLGLVNEQYF	TGCAGTGCTCACCTCGGACTAGTTAACGAGCAGTACTTC
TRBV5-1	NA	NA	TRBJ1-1	CASSPGSMGNTEAFF	TGCGCCAGCAGCCCCGGGTCGATGGGGAACACTGAAGCTTTCTTT
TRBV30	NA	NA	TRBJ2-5	CAWKREGETQYF	TGTGCCTGGAAACGAGAGGGAGAGACCCAGTACTTC
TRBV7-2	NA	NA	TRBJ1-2	CASSPGRHNYGYTF	TGTGCCAGCAGCCCGGGACGGCATAACTATGGCTACACCTTC
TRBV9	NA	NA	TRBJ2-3	CASSPWAGRYTDTQYF	TGTGCCAGCAGCCCATGGGCCGGGAGATACACAGATACGCAGTATTTT
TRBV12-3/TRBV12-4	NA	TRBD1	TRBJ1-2	CASSSDRGRGGYTF	TGTGCCAGCAGTTCGGACAGGGGGCGCGGTGGCTACACCTTC
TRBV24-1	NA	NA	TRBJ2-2	CATSGQGITGELFF	TGTGCCACCAGTGGCCAGGGGATTACCGGGGAGCTGTTTTTT
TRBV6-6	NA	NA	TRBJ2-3	CASRQVTDTQYF	TGTGCCAGTCGGCAGGTCACAGATACGCAGTATTTT
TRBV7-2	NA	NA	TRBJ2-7	CASSLVPTASYEQYF	TGTGCCAGCAGCTTAGTTCCGACGGCCTCCTACGAGCAGTACTTC
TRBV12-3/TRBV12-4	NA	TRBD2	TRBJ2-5	CASSGLAGETQYF	TGTGCCAGCAGTGGACTAGCGGGAGAGACCCAGTACTTC
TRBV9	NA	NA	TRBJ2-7	CASSTCKRYEQYF	TGTGCCAGCAGCACCTGCAAGAGATACGAGCAGTACTTC
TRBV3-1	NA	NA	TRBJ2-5	CASSQGAGGGPQYF	TGTGCCAGCAGCCAAGGGGCAGGAGGAGGTCCCCAGTACTTC
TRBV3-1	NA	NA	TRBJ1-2	CASSQGAGPYGYTF	TGTGCCAGCAGCCAAGGGGCAGGTCCCTATGGCTACACCTTC
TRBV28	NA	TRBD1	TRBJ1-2	CASRGQFFYGYTF	TGTGCCAGCAGGGGACAGTTTTTCTATGGCTACACCTTC
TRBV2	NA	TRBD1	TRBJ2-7	CASRLTGVVDEQYF	TGTGCCAGCAGGCTGACAGGGGTCGTAGACGAGCAGTACTTC
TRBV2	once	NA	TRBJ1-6	CASSQVGGSSPLHF	TGTGCCAGCAGCCAAGTTGGAGGTAGTTCACCCCTCCACTTT
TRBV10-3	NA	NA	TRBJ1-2	CASAGTEVYGYTF	TGTGCCAGTGCCGGGACTGAAGTATATGGCTACACCTTC